The clone carrying this T cell receptor (beta chain) was found many times. The data were obtained in a study of T cells in Graves' hyperthyroidism and ophthalmopathy. Whole-study context: The blood sample was taken at first diagnosis, before treatment began.

What was amplified from RNA transcripts were TCR beta CDR3 regions. TCR CDR3 regions were first amplified by RT-PCR with HTBI primers. TCRdb recomputed calls from the multiplex PCR reads with MiXCR, one row per CDR3 protein. This repertoire shows 550,000 to 650,000 distinct CDR3 sequences, roughly 15% found once; its top ten account for approximately 15%. This CDR3 spans 15 amino acids. J was trimmed by 2 bases and V by 4 bases; bases with no gene match: 4. Germline assignment: CDR1 SGHRS and CDR2 YFSETQ. Sequences were obtained from blood. The sequence was obtained from a woman aged 40 to 49 with Graves' hyperthyroidism. The chain joins TRBV5-1 to TRBJ2-2; 8 bases match TRBD1. Written as DNA, the CDR3 is TGCGCCAGCAGCCCGACAGGGGTCAACACCGGGGAGCTGTTTTTT. Protein: CASSPTGVNTGELFF.